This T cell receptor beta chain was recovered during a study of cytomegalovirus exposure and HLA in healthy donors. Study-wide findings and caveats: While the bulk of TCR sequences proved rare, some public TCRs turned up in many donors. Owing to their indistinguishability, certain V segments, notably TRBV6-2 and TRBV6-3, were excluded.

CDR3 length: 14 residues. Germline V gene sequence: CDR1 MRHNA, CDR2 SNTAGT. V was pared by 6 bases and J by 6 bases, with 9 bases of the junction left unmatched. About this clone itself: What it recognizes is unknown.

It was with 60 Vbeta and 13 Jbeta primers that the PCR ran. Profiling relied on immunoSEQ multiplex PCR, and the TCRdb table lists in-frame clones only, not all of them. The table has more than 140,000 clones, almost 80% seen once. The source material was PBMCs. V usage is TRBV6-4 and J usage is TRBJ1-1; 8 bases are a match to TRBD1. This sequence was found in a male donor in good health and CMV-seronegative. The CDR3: CASSGQGGSAEAFF. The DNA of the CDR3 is TGTGCCAGCAGCGGACAGGGTGGTAGCGCTGAAGCTTTCTTT.